This TCR beta chain was observed in a study of blood T cells in healthy people across ages. Researchers collected 9 to 10 milliliters of peripheral blood from every single donor. This clonotype was counted between two and nine times. As yet, its antigen is unknown. General observations from the study: Shifts in expanded clonotypes may have been confounded by donor CMV status, which was unknown. A roughly linear fall in TCR beta diversity per million T cells was seen with increasing age.

Primers used in a second PCR of roughly 6 to 11 cycles were a sample-barcoded 5' primer and a J-beta primer mix. TCRdb passed the 5' RACE reads through MiXCR, listing each CDR3 protein once. In the table there are 1.8 million or so distinct CDR3 sequences, 30% to 40% of which are singletons. Germline CDR1 reads MNHNS; CDR2 reads SASEGT. J lost 3 bases, V lost 6 bases, and 12 bases had no gene match. The CDR3 covers 16 residues. The origin of this receptor is a human donor in good health. The sequenced material came from blood. This sequence joins TRBV6-1 and TRBJ2-7; 9 bases line up with TRBD1. The CDR3 is CASSGPDRGSFYEQYF. The CDR3 region has the DNA TGTGCCAGCAGCGGCCCGGACAGGGGCTCATTCTACGAGCAGTACTTC.